This TCR beta chain was documented in a study of identical twins. As to this clonotype: The antigen remains undetermined.

General study points: Within cord blood, abundant beta clonotypes carried fewer insertions, but memory repertoires showed no such trend. Excess twin sharing in beta out-of-frame sequences was weaker. Diverse VJ usage suggested most zero-insertion clonotypes were not invariant T cells.

The CDR3 is made up of 14 amino acids. Germline-derived CDR1 and CDR2 are DFQATT and SNEGSKA (reference sequence). With V trimmed by 6 bases and J by 6 bases, 8 bases remained unmatched. A universal primer site came from template switching; cDNA carried unique molecular identifiers. One entry per CDR3 protein, called by TCRdb with MiXCR from the 5' RACE reads. The profile shows more than 200,000 distinct CDR3 sequences, around 10% of them singletons. The chain carries TRBV20-1 and TRBJ1-5, with TRBD1 matching over 10 bases. This TCR was recovered from a woman aged 18-29 years in good health. Sample: memory (CD45RO+) T cells sorted from blood. The CDR3 region is CSAHTTGGGQPQHF. DNA of the CDR3: TGCAGTGCCCACACGACAGGGGGCGGTCAGCCCCAGCATTTT.